This is a list of T cell receptor beta chains from one sample in a study of cytomegalovirus exposure and HLA in healthy donors. Measured with immunoSEQ multiplex PCR; TCRdb has only the in-frame clones, and not every one. The sample shows about 100,000 clones, over 60% of them seen only once. The sequenced sample consisted of PBMCs. The receptors originated from a male donor in good health and CMV-seropositive. The CDR3 runs from the conserved cysteine through the conserved F or W. The D gene is left open where the match is weak. Some rows have no size entry. The others give once, few or many, or a class for an expanded clone.

clone_size: -
j_call: TRBJ2-3
d_call: TRBD1
v_call: TRBV6-4
cdr3_aa: CASSDRGRTDTQYF
cdr3_nt: TGTGCCAGCAGTGACAGGGGGCGAACAGATACGCAGTATTTT

clone_size: -
j_call: TRBJ2-1
d_call: TRBD2
v_call: TRBV7-3
cdr3_aa: CASSFVGEAGGHNEQFF
cdr3_nt: TGTGCCAGCAGCTTTGTTGGGGAAGCGGGAGGACACAATGAGCAGTTCTTC

clone_size: -
j_call: TRBJ1-1
d_call: -
v_call: TRBV6-6
cdr3_aa: CASSSSGRGSTEAFF
cdr3_nt: TGTGCCAGCAGTTCCTCGGGGCGCGGCAGCACTGAAGCTTTCTTT

clone_size: -
j_call: TRBJ2-2
d_call: TRBD2
v_call: TRBV14
cdr3_aa: CASSPYLGLAGTGGELFF
cdr3_nt: TGTGCCAGCAGCCCCTACCTCGGACTAGCGGGAACTGGCGGGGAGCTGTTTTTT

clone_size: -
j_call: TRBJ1-1
d_call: -
v_call: TRBV6-1
cdr3_aa: CASSEGAGWNTEAFF
cdr3_nt: TGTGCCAGCAGTGAGGGAGCAGGATGGAACACTGAAGCTTTCTTT

clone_size: -
j_call: TRBJ2-4
d_call: -
v_call: TRBV5-1
cdr3_aa: CASSLGGSGQNIQYF
cdr3_nt: TGCGCCAGCAGCTTGGGGGGTAGCGGTCAAAACATTCAGTACTTC

clone_size: -
j_call: TRBJ1-3
d_call: -
v_call: TRBV4-3
cdr3_aa: CASSQDHSNSGNTIYF
cdr3_nt: TGCGCCAGCAGCCAAGATCACAGCAACTCTGGAAACACCATATATTTT

clone_size: -
j_call: TRBJ2-1
d_call: TRBD2
v_call: TRBV10-3
cdr3_aa: CAISESGSGRGYNEQFF
cdr3_nt: TGTGCCATCAGTGAGTCTGGAAGCGGGAGGGGGTACAATGAGCAGTTCTTC

clone_size: -
j_call: TRBJ2-3
d_call: -
v_call: TRBV28
cdr3_aa: CASGRTTKIADTQYF
cdr3_nt: TGTGCCAGCGGGAGGACTACAAAGATCGCAGATACGCAGTATTTT

clone_size: -
j_call: TRBJ2-3
d_call: TRBD2
v_call: TRBV27
cdr3_aa: CASSPGTRFGDTQYF
cdr3_nt: TGTGCCAGCAGCCCCGGGACTAGGTTTGGAGATACGCAGTATTTT

clone_size: -
j_call: TRBJ2-1
d_call: TRBD2
v_call: TRBV4-3
cdr3_aa: CASSQEPGLSSYNEQFF
cdr3_nt: TGCGCCAGCAGCCAGGAACCGGGACTAAGCTCCTACAATGAGCAGTTCTTC

clone_size: -
j_call: TRBJ2-5
d_call: -
v_call: TRBV2
cdr3_aa: CASARVVAFGGQETQYF
cdr3_nt: TGTGCCAGTGCCAGAGTCGTGGCTTTCGGGGGCCAAGAGACCCAGTACTTC

clone_size: -
j_call: TRBJ1-1
d_call: -
v_call: TRBV11-3
cdr3_aa: CASSLAPNTEAFF
cdr3_nt: TGTGCCAGCAGCCTGGCCCCGAACACTGAAGCTTTCTTT

clone_size: few
j_call: TRBJ1-1
d_call: -
v_call: TRBV28
cdr3_aa: CASSEARQPFF
cdr3_nt: TGTGCCAGCAGTGAGGCGAGACAGCCCTTCTTT

clone_size: -
j_call: TRBJ2-6
d_call: TRBD2
v_call: TRBV30
cdr3_aa: CAWSAAGGLSGANVLTF
cdr3_nt: TGTGCCTGGAGTGCAGCGGGAGGCCTCTCTGGGGCCAACGTCCTGACTTTC